This T cell receptor beta chain came from a study of T cells in Graves' hyperthyroidism and ophthalmopathy. This clonotype has a count of ten or more. Its cognate antigen is unknown. Findings of the study overall: Blood shared most expanded thyroid clonotypes above 0.001.

Trimming at V came to 3 bases and at J to 2 bases, leaving 7 bases not matched to a gene. The CDR3 spans 17 residues. Germline V CDR1 and CDR2: MDHEN, SYDVKM. Amplified TCR beta CDR3 regions came from RNA transcripts. The HTBI set primed first-round TCR CDR3 RT-PCR. TCRdb recomputed calls from the multiplex PCR reads with MiXCR, one row per CDR3 protein. This repertoire shows about 380,000 distinct CDR3 sequences, 13% found once; its top ten account for about 20%. Patients were aged 18 to 65, had disease duration under 2 months, and had newly diagnosed hyperthyroidism. Patients having uncontrolled infection, another autoimmune disease, pregnancy or lactation were not included. Out of approximately 10 ml of fresh peripheral blood came the PBMCs.

The sequence came from a man aged 25-40 years with Graves' hyperthyroidism that later progressed to Graves' ophthalmopathy. This chain links TRBV28 with TRBJ2-6; TRBD1 matches at 7 bases. Source material: blood. CDR3 loop: CASSFVQGRPGANVLTF. The CDR3 DNA sequence: TGTGCCAGCAGTTTCGTACAGGGGCGTCCTGGGGCCAACGTCCTGACTTTC.